Listed below are T cell receptor beta chains from one sample, sequenced in a study of T cells after yellow fever vaccination. TCRdb fed the 5' RACE reads into MiXCR, producing one record per CDR3 protein. The data contain about 74,000 distinct CDR3 sequences, 7.1% of them seen just once; the ten biggest clones take up around 35%. The sequencing used CD8+ T cells sorted from PBMCs, collected roughly 5 days after the first yellow fever vaccination. The receptors here all came from a young man who received the YFV17D yellow fever vaccine. CDR3s include the opening cysteine and the closing phenylalanine or tryptophan. D genes are given only for firm matches. Expanded clones are given a class, and other clones once, few, many or no size at all.

TRBJ2-3	.	TRBV5-1	few	TGCGCCAGCAGCTTGGGCGGCCTTAGCACAGATACGCAGTATTTT	CASSLGGLSTDTQYF
TRBJ2-2	TRBD2	TRBV4-3	few	TGCGCCAGCAGCCAAGAGCTAGCGGGGGGGCCCGGCGGGGAGCTGTTTTTT	CASSQELAGGPGGELFF
TRBJ1-1	.	TRBV28	few	TGTGCCAGCAGTTTTCTCGGACGTACGGACACTGAAGCTTTCTTT	CASSFLGRTDTEAFF
TRBJ2-1	TRBD2	TRBV5-1	.	TGCGCCAGCAGCGCCCTAGCGGACCGGGGCAATGAGCAGTTCTTC	CASSALADRGNEQFF
TRBJ1-5	TRBD1	TRBV6-2/TRBV6-3	.	TGTGCCAGCAGTTCCGGGACAGCAATTTACAATCAGCCCCAGCATTTT	CASSSGTAIYNQPQHF
TRBJ2-7	.	TRBV10-2	few	TGCGCCAGCAGTGAGTCGGGGGGCAGGAGGTACGAGCAGTACTTC	CASSESGGRRYEQYF
TRBJ2-3	TRBD2	TRBV20-1	.	TGCAGTGCTAGAGATAGCGTTACTAGCGGTGCATCTAGCACAGATACGCAGTATTTT	CSARDSVTSGASSTDTQYF
TRBJ1-2	.	TRBV9	few	TGTGCCAGCAGCGTAGCTTCCAGGAATCCCTATGGCTACACCTTC	CASSVASRNPYGYTF
TRBJ2-5	.	TRBV7-6	many	TGTGCCAGCAGTCCGGGTTTAGAAGAGACCCAGTACTTC	CASSPGLEETQYF
TRBJ2-1	TRBD2	TRBV9	many	TGTGCCAGCAGCGTAATTGCCATGAGCGGGGTCGGCAATGAGCAGTTCTTC	CASSVIAMSGVGNEQFF
TRBJ2-2	.	TRBV6-2/TRBV6-3	many	TGTGCCAGCACTCGGGGAGCGAACACCGGGGAGCTGTTTTTT	CASTRGANTGELFF
TRBJ2-1	.	TRBV29-1	many	TGCAGCGTTGAAGGGGCAGGGGAGGGTGAGCAGTTCTTC	CSVEGAGEGEQFF
TRBJ2-1	.	TRBV4-2	.	TGTGCCAGCAGCCAAGATCTTGGCGGCTTCTACAATGAGCAGTTCTTC	CASSQDLGGFYNEQFF
TRBJ1-4	.	TRBV4-3	.	TGCGCCAGCAGCCCCTCTCCACGAGGGGCTATGAATGAAAAACTGTTTTTT	CASSPSPRGAMNEKLFF
TRBJ2-5	.	TRBV28	.	TGTGCCAGCAGCCCCACATCCCCGGGGGAGACCCAGTACTTC	CASSPTSPGETQYF
TRBJ1-4	.	TRBV7-8	few	TGTGCCAGCAGCTTACGCCCAGGTGTGGAAAAACTGTTTTTT	CASSLRPGVEKLFF
TRBJ2-1	.	TRBV11-3	few	TGTGCCAGCAGCGATAAAAATGGGAATGAGCAGTTCTTC	CASSDKNGNEQFF
TRBJ2-3	.	TRBV20-1	.	TGCAGTGCCGTAGAGGTGGGGTCGGATACGCAGTATTTT	CSAVEVGSDTQYF
TRBJ1-1	TRBD1	TRBV5-1	many	TGCGCCAGCAACAGGGGGCTGAACACTGAAGCTTTCTTT	CASNRGLNTEAFF
TRBJ2-3	.	TRBV19	.	TGTGCCAGTAGTATAGGTGTCACAGATACGCAGTATTTT	CASSIGVTDTQYF
TRBJ2-1	TRBD1	TRBV6-1	few	TGTGCCAGCAACGCGAAACCAGGGGGCGAAGTCTACAATGAGCAGTTCTTC	CASNAKPGGEVYNEQFF
TRBJ2-5	TRBD2	TRBV4-3	many	TGCGCCAGCAGCCGTCTTGGATTGGGTAGCGGGGTTGGGGAGACCCAGTACTTC	CASSRLGLGSGVGETQYF
TRBJ1-6	.	TRBV6-5	few	TGTGCCAGCAGAATAAGGGATTCACCCCTCCACTTT	CASRIRDSPLHF
TRBJ2-5	TRBD1	TRBV12-5	few	TGTGCTAGTGCCGACGGGACAGGGGGTTCTCATGAGACCCAGTACTTC	CASADGTGGSHETQYF
TRBJ2-4	.	TRBV7-2	few	TGTGCCAGCAGCTCCTCTAAGACAGGAAACATTCAGTACTTC	CASSSSKTGNIQYF
TRBJ1-4	.	TRBV4-1	many	TGCGCCAGCAGCCCCGGACAAGGGGATGAAAAACTGTTTTTT	CASSPGQGDEKLFF
TRBJ2-7	.	TRBV27	.	TGTGCCAGCAAGTTCCTTGGAGGATTTACCTACGAGCAGTACTTC	CASKFLGGFTYEQYF
TRBJ2-1	.	TRBV29-1	many	TGCAGCGTTGAAGACCGCCTGGGTGAGCAGTTCTTC	CSVEDRLGEQFF
TRBJ2-1	TRBD2	TRBV6-5	few	TGTGCCAGCAGTACCCGAATCACGAGCCTAGCGGGGGCTAGGGAGCAGTTCTTC	CASSTRITSLAGAREQFF
TRBJ2-3	TRBD2	TRBV19	few	TGTGCCACCTCTCGGCCATCGGGGGGGGATACAGATACGCAGTATTTT	CATSRPSGGDTDTQYF
TRBJ2-3	.	TRBV7-9	few	TGTGCCAGCAGCTTCCCTTCCCCCGGCGTCGATACGCAGTATTTT	CASSFPSPGVDTQYF
TRBJ2-3	.	TRBV6-5	many	TGTGCCAGCAGTTACTCGTCGGACTCCTACACAGATACGCAGTATTTT	CASSYSSDSYTDTQYF
TRBJ2-1	TRBD2	TRBV5-6	.	TGTGCCGTCCATTCGCGGGGCGGGAGCTCCTACAATGAGCAGTTCTTC	CAVHSRGGSSYNEQFF
TRBJ2-7	.	TRBV10-3	.	TGTGCCATCAGCGAAGGACTTTTCTACGAGCAGTACTTC	CAISEGLFYEQYF
TRBJ1-1	TRBD1	TRBV12-3/TRBV12-4	.	TGTGCCAGCAGCTATACAGGGGTGGGAGCTTTCTTT	CASSYTGVGAFF
TRBJ2-7	TRBD2	TRBV6-1	few	TGTGCCAGCACCCCGGGGGGGTTGACAAGCTCCTACGAGCAGTACTTC	CASTPGGLTSSYEQYF
TRBJ2-1	.	TRBV20-1	many	TGCAGTGCTAGAGATAGAGTTAGCGGAAACAATGAGCAGTTCTTC	CSARDRVSGNNEQFF
TRBJ2-2	TRBD1	TRBV20-1	.	TGCAGTGCTGACAGGGTAGACACCGGGGAGCTGTTTTTT	CSADRVDTGELFF
TRBJ1-4	.	TRBV3-1	many	TGTGCCAGCAGCCTTTCGGTAGTTAGCACTAATGAAAAACTGTTTTTT	CASSLSVVSTNEKLFF
TRBJ2-7	.	TRBV10-2	few	TGCGCCAGCACCATCGGGGACCGGGAGCAGTACTTC	CASTIGDREQYF
TRBJ2-7	.	TRBV5-5	many	TGTGCCAGCAGCTTCACAGACTACGAGCAGTACTTC	CASSFTDYEQYF
TRBJ2-7	TRBD1	TRBV6-1	.	TGTGCCAGCAGCCCAGGGACAGGGAAGTACGAGCAGTACTTC	CASSPGTGKYEQYF
TRBJ2-1	.	TRBV20-1	many	TGCAGTGCTCGACCCTCTCACGGGGCCTACAATGAGCAGTTCTTC	CSARPSHGAYNEQFF
TRBJ1-6	.	TRBV4-3	many	TGCGCCAGCAGGGCAGGGAATTCACCCCTCCACTTT	CASRAGNSPLHF
TRBJ1-1	TRBD1	TRBV7-9	few	TGTGCCAGCAGCTTAGTCGGCAGGGGGCGGAGGACTGAAGCTTTCTTT	CASSLVGRGRRTEAFF
TRBJ1-1	.	TRBV12-3/TRBV12-4	.	TGTGCCAGCAGTTTTCAAGGCACTGAAGCTTTCTTT	CASSFQGTEAFF
TRBJ2-5	TRBD2	TRBV13	.	TGTGCCAGCAGCCCCAGGGGCGGGGGGGCCTCGGAGACCCAGTACTTC	CASSPRGGGASETQYF
TRBJ2-5	TRBD2	TRBV12-3/TRBV12-4	many	TGTGCCAGCAGATATTCTAGCGGGGCGAGGGGAGAGACCCAGTACTTC	CASRYSSGARGETQYF
TRBJ2-2	.	TRBV30	few	TGTGCCTGGGCTACAGGGAGGATGACCGGGGAGCTGTTTTTT	CAWATGRMTGELFF
TRBJ2-2	.	TRBV4-2	few	TGTGCCAGCAGCCAAACGGCAGGGATAGCCGGGGAGCTGTTTTTT	CASSQTAGIAGELFF
TRBJ2-4	.	TRBV15	.	TGTGCCACCTGCGACCCTCCCTCCGGCATTCAGTACTTC	CATCDPPSGIQYF
TRBJ2-1	TRBD1	TRBV5-6	many	TGTGCCAGCGGTTTAGCGGGACAGGGGGCCCATGAGCAGTTCTTC	CASGLAGQGAHEQFF
TRBJ2-5	.	TRBV24-1	.	TGTGCCACCAGTGATTCCTACGGTAACCAAGAGACCCAGTACTTC	CATSDSYGNQETQYF
TRBJ1-2	.	TRBV5-1	many	TGCGCCAGCAGCATCTCGGCGGGATTCTATGGCTACACCTTC	CASSISAGFYGYTF
TRBJ2-3	TRBD1	TRBV4-1	many	TGCGCCAGCAGCCAGGACAGGGTATCGTATTTT	CASSQDRVSYF
TRBJ1-1	TRBD1	TRBV12-3/TRBV12-4	few	TGTGCCAGCAGTGTGGGACAGGTGAACACTGAAGCTTTCTTT	CASSVGQVNTEAFF
TRBJ1-2	TRBD1	TRBV7-8	few	TGTGCCATCAGGGGGGGTGGTGGCTACACCTTC	CAIRGGGGYTF
TRBJ2-1	.	TRBV4-1	.	TGCGCCAGCAGCCAGGACTCCTACAATGAGCAGTTCTTC	CASSQDSYNEQFF
TRBJ2-5	.	TRBV29-1	.	TGCAGCGGTACACCGCGGGAAGGGGAGACCCAGTACTTC	CSGTPREGETQYF
TRBJ2-3	.	TRBV7-8	few	TGTGCCAGCAGCCCTCGGACGGGTTCTAGCACAGATACGCAGTATTTT	CASSPRTGSSTDTQYF